Listed below are T cell receptor beta chains from one sample, sequenced in a study of radiation and T cells in renal cell carcinoma. Clones were sequenced by immunoSEQ multiplex PCR, and TCRdb holds only the in-frame ones, with some missing. The data show 150,000 or so clones, roughly 85% seen once. This material consisted of blood, taken from a patient whose treatment included radiotherapy and nephrectomy. The origin of the receptors is a woman in her fifties or sixties with renal cell carcinoma. Both conserved end residues are part of each CDR3. D genes are given only for firm matches. Size is omitted from some rows. Given values are once, few, many or a class for expanded clones.

j_call,clone_size,d_call,v_call,cdr3_nt,cdr3_aa
TRBJ2-7,-,-,TRBV28,TGTGCCAGCAAAGCTGGGGGAGGACGGGGGGAGCAGTACTTC,CASKAGGGRGEQYF
TRBJ2-7,-,TRBD2,TRBV5-1,TGCGCCAGCAGGACTAGCGGCTACGAGCAGTACTTC,CASRTSGYEQYF
TRBJ1-5,-,-,TRBV7-2,TGTGCCAGCAGCTTAGCGCCGGGCGGAAACAATCAGCCCCAGCATTTT,CASSLAPGGNNQPQHF
TRBJ1-1,-,-,TRBV29-1,TGCAGCGTTGGATCCGGGGCAGCTTTCTTT,CSVGSGAAFF
TRBJ1-5,once,-,TRBV6-1,TGTGCCAGCAGTGAGGACAGTAACAATCAGCCCCAGCATTTT,CASSEDSNNQPQHF
TRBJ2-7,-,-,TRBV6-1,TGTGCCAGCAGTAGCCCGAACGAGCAGTACTTC,CASSSPNEQYF
TRBJ2-7,-,-,TRBV5-1,TGCGCCAGCAGCTTGCGGCAGGGCTACGAGCAGTACTTC,CASSLRQGYEQYF
TRBJ1-6,few,TRBD1,TRBV7-9,TGTGCCAGCAGCCTGGGGTGGGACAGGGCTTCACCCCTCCACTTT,CASSLGWDRASPLHF
TRBJ2-7,-,TRBD1,TRBV4-3,TGCGCCAGCAGCCAATTAACAGGGGGAGGAGGCGAGCAGTACTTC,CASSQLTGGGGEQYF
TRBJ2-7,-,-,TRBV19,TGTGCCAGTAGTATGCAGGGCCCCTCCACCTACGAGCAGTACTTC,CASSMQGPSTYEQYF
TRBJ1-1,-,-,TRBV10-3,TGTGCCATCAAGAGGACGTTGAACACTGAAGCTTTCTTT,CAIKRTLNTEAFF
TRBJ2-1,once,-,TRBV6-5,TGTGCCAGCAGTTACCCCAGGGCCGAGCAGTTCTTC,CASSYPRAEQFF
TRBJ1-3,-,-,TRBV5-1,TGCGCCAGCAGACAGGCGTACTCTGGAAACACCATATATTTT,CASRQAYSGNTIYF
TRBJ2-7,-,-,TRBV29-1,TGCAGCGTTGGACAGACCTACGAGCAGTACTTC,CSVGQTYEQYF
TRBJ2-6,-,-,TRBV10-3,TGTGCCATCAGTGAGTCGGGTAAATCTGGGGCCAACGTCCTGACTTTC,CAISESGKSGANVLTF
TRBJ2-7,-,TRBD2,TRBV5-1,TGCGCCAGCAGCTACGGACTAGCGGGGGCCGATAACTACGAGCAGTACTTC,CASSYGLAGADNYEQYF
TRBJ2-7,-,TRBD2,TRBV15,TGTGCCACCAGCAGAGGTAGCGGGATTATATACGAGCAGTACTTC,CATSRGSGIIYEQYF
TRBJ1-4,-,-,TRBV27,TGTGCCAGCAGTTTATCAACAGGGGAAAAACTGTTTTTT,CASSLSTGEKLFF
TRBJ1-5,-,-,TRBV4-3,TGCGCCAGCAGCGTCAGGGTTCGCAATCAGCCCCAGCATTTT,CASSVRVRNQPQHF
TRBJ1-6,-,-,TRBV30,TGTGCCCTGCAGGACAGCGGTAATTCACCCCTCCACTTT,CALQDSGNSPLHF
TRBJ2-7,once,-,TRBV6-1,TGTGCCAGCAGTGAAAAGGGAGCCTACGAGCAGTACTTC,CASSEKGAYEQYF
TRBJ1-1,-,-,TRBV5-1,TGCGCCAGCAGCCCCCCAGCGGGGATGAACACTGAAGCTTTCTTT,CASSPPAGMNTEAFF